This is a list of T cell receptor beta chains from one sample in a study of shared clonotypes between healthy human individuals. TCRdb's copy holds only in-frame clones and misses some; the assay was immunoSEQ multiplex PCR. The sample shows about 2.4 million clones, approximately 94% of them seen only once. The sequenced sample was naive CD4+ T cells from PBMCs. These receptors came from a man younger than 35 in good health. Some clones in this sample may be carry-over from other donors' samples. Both conserved end residues are part of each CDR3. Each record gives: J gene, CDR3 length, V gene, D gene, clone size, CDR3 protein, CDR3 DNA. A D gene is named only where the DNA matches it firmly. Only some rows state a clone size, as once, few, many or a class for expanded clones.

j_call: TRBJ2-3; cdr3_length: 13; v_call: TRBV6-6; d_call: .; clone_size: .; cdr3_aa: CASGRPPTDTQYF; cdr3_nt: TGTGCCAGCGGACGCCCACCCACAGATACGCAGTATTTT
j_call: TRBJ2-1; cdr3_length: 16; v_call: TRBV7-9; d_call: TRBD2; clone_size: .; cdr3_aa: CASSSRLADNYNEQFF; cdr3_nt: TGTGCCAGCAGCTCCCGACTAGCGGACAACTACAATGAGCAGTTCTTC
j_call: TRBJ1-5; cdr3_length: 17; v_call: TRBV7-9; d_call: TRBD1; clone_size: few; cdr3_aa: CASSLAQGQGSNQPQHF; cdr3_nt: TGTGCCAGCAGCTTAGCGCAGGGACAGGGGAGCAATCAGCCCCAGCATTTT
j_call: TRBJ2-1; cdr3_length: 14; v_call: TRBV18; d_call: TRBD1; clone_size: once; cdr3_aa: CASSEQTGSNEQFF; cdr3_nt: TGTGCCAGCTCAGAGCAGACAGGGTCCAATGAGCAGTTCTTC
j_call: TRBJ1-4; cdr3_length: 16; v_call: TRBV9; d_call: TRBD1; clone_size: .; cdr3_aa: CASSPGQGPTNEKLFF; cdr3_nt: TGTGCCAGCAGCCCAGGACAGGGCCCAACTAATGAAAAACTGTTTTTT
j_call: TRBJ1-5; cdr3_length: 14; v_call: TRBV28; d_call: .; clone_size: .; cdr3_aa: CASSLTGLHQPQHF; cdr3_nt: TGTGCCAGCAGTTTAACCGGGTTGCATCAGCCCCAGCATTTT
j_call: TRBJ2-2; cdr3_length: 13; v_call: TRBV6-4; d_call: TRBD1; clone_size: .; cdr3_aa: CASSGQGTGELFF; cdr3_nt: TGTGCCAGCAGTGGACAGGGAACCGGGGAGCTGTTTTTT
j_call: TRBJ2-4; cdr3_length: 14; v_call: TRBV7-9; d_call: TRBD2; clone_size: .; cdr3_aa: CASSLGQREAAFGF; cdr3_nt: TGTGCCAGCAGCTTAGGACAGCGGGAGGCGGCCTTTGGGTTC
j_call: TRBJ1-2; cdr3_length: 14; v_call: TRBV7-2; d_call: TRBD1; clone_size: .; cdr3_aa: CASSLAGQIYGYTF; cdr3_nt: TGTGCCAGCAGCTTAGCGGGACAGATCTATGGCTACACCTTC
j_call: TRBJ2-5; cdr3_length: 10; v_call: TRBV5-8; d_call: .; clone_size: .; cdr3_aa: CASSGEGPHF; cdr3_nt: TGTGCCAGCAGCGGAGAGGGACCACACTTC
j_call: TRBJ2-7; cdr3_length: 13; v_call: TRBV28; d_call: .; clone_size: .; cdr3_aa: CASSLGVPYEQYF; cdr3_nt: TGTGCCAGCAGTTTAGGGGTCCCCTACGAGCAGTACTTC
j_call: TRBJ2-7; cdr3_length: 15; v_call: TRBV7-2; d_call: .; clone_size: .; cdr3_aa: CASSFGGSKSYEQYF; cdr3_nt: TGTGCCAGCAGCTTCGGCGGCAGCAAATCCTACGAGCAGTACTTC
j_call: TRBJ2-7; cdr3_length: 15; v_call: TRBV5-1; d_call: .; clone_size: .; cdr3_aa: CASSLGFLGSYEQYF; cdr3_nt: TGCGCCAGCAGCTTGGGATTCCTAGGGTCCTACGAGCAGTACTTC
j_call: TRBJ2-2; cdr3_length: 14; v_call: TRBV10-1; d_call: .; clone_size: .; cdr3_aa: CASSEGLNTGELFF; cdr3_nt: TGCGCCAGCAGTGAGGGACTGAACACCGGGGAGCTGTTTTTT
j_call: TRBJ2-5; cdr3_length: 15; v_call: TRBV5-1; d_call: TRBD2; clone_size: .; cdr3_aa: CASGWASGNQETQYF; cdr3_nt: TGCGCCAGCGGCTGGGCTAGCGGGAACCAAGAGACCCAGTACTTC
j_call: TRBJ2-2; cdr3_length: 13; v_call: TRBV5-1; d_call: .; clone_size: .; cdr3_aa: CASSPGQPGELFF; cdr3_nt: TGCGCCAGCAGCCCGGGGCAACCCGGGGAGCTGTTTTTT
j_call: TRBJ1-4; cdr3_length: 14; v_call: TRBV28; d_call: .; clone_size: .; cdr3_aa: CASSISPTNEKLFF; cdr3_nt: TGTGCCAGCAGTATATCACCAACTAATGAAAAACTGTTTTTT
j_call: TRBJ2-2; cdr3_length: 18; v_call: TRBV5-4; d_call: .; clone_size: .; cdr3_aa: CASSSAKQGPSNTGELFF; cdr3_nt: TGTGCCAGCAGCTCGGCAAAACAGGGTCCTAGTAACACCGGGGAGCTGTTTTTT
j_call: TRBJ2-7; cdr3_length: 12; v_call: TRBV6-1; d_call: TRBD2; clone_size: .; cdr3_aa: CASVRTSYEQYF; cdr3_nt: TGTGCCAGCGTCAGGACTAGCTACGAGCAGTACTTC
j_call: TRBJ1-3; cdr3_length: 13; v_call: TRBV29-1; d_call: .; clone_size: .; cdr3_aa: CSARGNSGNTIYF; cdr3_nt: TGCAGCGCCAGGGGAAACTCTGGAAACACCATATATTTT
j_call: TRBJ1-2; cdr3_length: 12; v_call: TRBV19; d_call: TRBD1; clone_size: .; cdr3_aa: CASSDRVYGYTF; cdr3_nt: TGTGCCAGTTCAGACAGGGTCTATGGCTACACCTTC
j_call: TRBJ2-7; cdr3_length: 15; v_call: TRBV28; d_call: TRBD1; clone_size: .; cdr3_aa: CASSLSGQGAYEQYF; cdr3_nt: TGTGCCAGCAGTTTGTCCGGACAGGGGGCCTACGAGCAGTACTTC
j_call: TRBJ2-1; cdr3_length: 16; v_call: TRBV30; d_call: TRBD1; clone_size: .; cdr3_aa: CAWYNRGQRSYNEQFF; cdr3_nt: TGTGCCTGGTATAACAGGGGGCAGAGATCCTACAATGAGCAGTTCTTC
j_call: TRBJ1-1; cdr3_length: 15; v_call: TRBV19; d_call: TRBD1; clone_size: .; cdr3_aa: CASSRGQWMNTEAFF; cdr3_nt: TGTGCCAGTAGCCGGGGACAGTGGATGAACACTGAAGCTTTCTTT
j_call: TRBJ2-3; cdr3_length: 14; v_call: TRBV19; d_call: TRBD2; clone_size: once; cdr3_aa: CARRRGVITDTQYF; cdr3_nt: TGTGCCAGGAGGCGGGGGGTGATCACAGATACGCAGTATTTT
j_call: TRBJ1-1; cdr3_length: 15; v_call: TRBV29-1; d_call: .; clone_size: .; cdr3_aa: CSVGSGLRMNTEAFF; cdr3_nt: TGCAGCGTTGGTAGCGGTCTCAGGATGAACACTGAAGCTTTCTTT
j_call: TRBJ2-7; cdr3_length: 15; v_call: TRBV9; d_call: TRBD2; clone_size: .; cdr3_aa: CASSVGLAGRDEQYF; cdr3_nt: TGTGCCAGCAGCGTCGGACTAGCGGGCCGGGACGAGCAGTACTTC
j_call: TRBJ1-5; cdr3_length: 18; v_call: TRBV28; d_call: TRBD1; clone_size: once; cdr3_aa: CASSPGQGIGPDNQPQHF; cdr3_nt: TGTGCCAGCAGCCCGGGACAGGGGATCGGCCCGGACAATCAGCCCCAGCATTTT
j_call: TRBJ1-6; cdr3_length: 15; v_call: TRBV11-2; d_call: .; clone_size: once; cdr3_aa: CASSPNTGDNSPLHF; cdr3_nt: TGTGCCAGCAGCCCGAACACTGGGGATAATTCACCCCTCCACTTT
j_call: TRBJ2-7; cdr3_length: 15; v_call: TRBV5-1; d_call: .; clone_size: .; cdr3_aa: CASSLSTGTPVEQYF; cdr3_nt: TGCGCCAGCAGCTTAAGTACCGGGACACCAGTCGAGCAGTACTTC
j_call: TRBJ2-1; cdr3_length: 15; v_call: TRBV29-1; d_call: .; clone_size: .; cdr3_aa: CSSKGGPSSYNEQFF; cdr3_nt: TGCAGCAGCAAGGGAGGACCCAGCTCCTACAATGAGCAGTTCTTC
j_call: TRBJ1-2; cdr3_length: 14; v_call: TRBV23-1; d_call: .; clone_size: .; cdr3_aa: CASSPPRLIYGYTF; cdr3_nt: TGCGCCAGCAGCCCCCCGAGACTGATCTATGGCTACACCTTC
j_call: TRBJ1-5; cdr3_length: 14; v_call: TRBV2; d_call: .; clone_size: .; cdr3_aa: CASSEEQGDQPQHF; cdr3_nt: TGTGCCAGCTCCGAGGAACAGGGTGATCAGCCCCAGCATTTT
j_call: TRBJ1-1; cdr3_length: 15; v_call: TRBV18; d_call: .; clone_size: .; cdr3_aa: CASSPSGQPNTEAFF; cdr3_nt: TGTGCCAGCTCACCATCCGGACAACCGAACACTGAAGCTTTCTTT
j_call: TRBJ2-7; cdr3_length: 16; v_call: TRBV7-2; d_call: .; clone_size: .; cdr3_aa: CASSSRGLAGAYEQYF; cdr3_nt: TGTGCCAGCAGCTCCAGAGGGCTAGCCGGCGCCTACGAGCAGTACTTC
j_call: TRBJ2-3; cdr3_length: 14; v_call: TRBV5-6; d_call: TRBD1; clone_size: .; cdr3_aa: CASSGGQVGDTQYF; cdr3_nt: TGTGCCAGCAGCGGTGGACAGGTTGGAGATACGCAGTATTTT
j_call: TRBJ2-7; cdr3_length: 14; v_call: TRBV7-3; d_call: .; clone_size: .; cdr3_aa: CASSPQGTTYEQYF; cdr3_nt: TGTGCCAGCAGCCCACAGGGTACAACCTACGAGCAGTACTTC
j_call: TRBJ1-2; cdr3_length: 13; v_call: TRBV29-1; d_call: TRBD1; clone_size: .; cdr3_aa: CSVRTGGAYGYTF; cdr3_nt: TGCAGCGTGCGGACAGGGGGGGCCTATGGCTACACCTTC
j_call: TRBJ1-2; cdr3_length: 18; v_call: TRBV18; d_call: TRBD1; clone_size: .; cdr3_aa: CASSPPPGQEGGYYGYTF; cdr3_nt: TGTGCCAGCTCACCACCTCCGGGACAGGAGGGGGGGTACTATGGCTACACCTTC
j_call: TRBJ1-2; cdr3_length: 13; v_call: TRBV28; d_call: .; clone_size: .; cdr3_aa: CASSLRPAYGYTF; cdr3_nt: TGTGCCAGCAGTTTACGCCCAGCGTATGGCTACACCTTC
j_call: TRBJ2-6; cdr3_length: 16; v_call: TRBV19; d_call: TRBD1; clone_size: .; cdr3_aa: CASSPRDSLGANVLTF; cdr3_nt: TGTGCCAGTAGTCCCAGGGACAGTTTGGGGGCCAACGTCCTGACTTTC
j_call: TRBJ1-1; cdr3_length: 14; v_call: TRBV5-1; d_call: .; clone_size: .; cdr3_aa: CASSPGTGNTEAFF; cdr3_nt: TGCGCCAGCAGCCCCGGGACGGGGAACACTGAAGCTTTCTTT
j_call: TRBJ2-5; cdr3_length: 14; v_call: TRBV27; d_call: .; clone_size: once; cdr3_aa: CASSSIQGGETQYF; cdr3_nt: TGTGCCAGCAGTTCAATTCAGGGCGGAGAGACCCAGTACTTC
j_call: TRBJ2-5; cdr3_length: 14; v_call: TRBV6-5; d_call: .; clone_size: .; cdr3_aa: CASSWDISGETQYF; cdr3_nt: TGTGCCAGCAGTTGGGACATCTCAGGGGAGACCCAGTACTTC
j_call: TRBJ1-5; cdr3_length: 14; v_call: TRBV18; d_call: .; clone_size: .; cdr3_aa: CASSPGAANQPQHF; cdr3_nt: TGTGCCAGCTCACCAGGGGCAGCAAATCAGCCCCAGCATTTT
j_call: TRBJ2-2; cdr3_length: 12; v_call: TRBV9; d_call: .; clone_size: .; cdr3_aa: CASRGGAGELFF; cdr3_nt: TGTGCCAGCAGAGGGGGAGCCGGGGAGCTGTTTTTT
j_call: TRBJ1-1; cdr3_length: 15; v_call: TRBV9; d_call: .; clone_size: .; cdr3_aa: CASSVAPMGNTEAFF; cdr3_nt: TGTGCCAGCAGCGTAGCGCCAATGGGGAACACTGAAGCTTTCTTT
j_call: TRBJ2-1; cdr3_length: 15; v_call: TRBV11-3; d_call: TRBD2; clone_size: .; cdr3_aa: CASSDRTSGRAEQFF; cdr3_nt: TGTGCCAGCAGCGACCGGACTAGCGGGAGGGCTGAGCAGTTCTTC
j_call: TRBJ2-1; cdr3_length: 15; v_call: TRBV5-1; d_call: .; clone_size: .; cdr3_aa: CASSLVTRNYNEQFF; cdr3_nt: TGCGCCAGCAGCTTGGTCACTAGAAATTACAATGAGCAGTTCTTC
j_call: TRBJ2-7; cdr3_length: 16; v_call: TRBV4-1; d_call: TRBD2; clone_size: .; cdr3_aa: CASSKTSGRSGYEQYF; cdr3_nt: TGCGCCAGCAGCAAGACTAGCGGGAGGAGTGGCTACGAGCAGTACTTC
j_call: TRBJ2-7; cdr3_length: 14; v_call: TRBV7-6; d_call: .; clone_size: .; cdr3_aa: CASSLADGVPEQYF; cdr3_nt: TGTGCCAGCAGCTTAGCGGACGGCGTGCCCGAGCAGTACTTC
j_call: TRBJ1-5; cdr3_length: 16; v_call: TRBV2; d_call: .; clone_size: .; cdr3_aa: CASSRGGQKKSQPQHF; cdr3_nt: TGTGCCAGCAGCCGTGGGGGGCAGAAGAAGAGTCAGCCCCAGCATTTT
j_call: TRBJ2-5; cdr3_length: 12; v_call: TRBV15; d_call: .; clone_size: .; cdr3_aa: CATSKLRQTQYF; cdr3_nt: TGTGCCACCAGCAAACTGAGGCAGACCCAGTACTTC
j_call: TRBJ2-1; cdr3_length: 16; v_call: TRBV6-6; d_call: .; clone_size: .; cdr3_aa: CASSSKIGSTYNEQFF; cdr3_nt: TGTGCCAGCAGTAGTAAAATAGGGTCTACCTACAATGAGCAGTTCTTC
j_call: TRBJ2-7; cdr3_length: 15; v_call: TRBV6-1; d_call: TRBD2; clone_size: .; cdr3_aa: CASTPRGGGSYEQYF; cdr3_nt: TGTGCCAGCACCCCTCGGGGGGGCGGCTCCTACGAGCAGTACTTC
j_call: TRBJ2-1; cdr3_length: 16; v_call: TRBV6-1; d_call: TRBD2; clone_size: .; cdr3_aa: CASSGRLAGEYNEQFF; cdr3_nt: TGTGCCAGCAGTGGGAGACTAGCGGGAGAGTACAATGAGCAGTTCTTC
j_call: TRBJ2-7; cdr3_length: 16; v_call: TRBV30; d_call: .; clone_size: .; cdr3_aa: CAWSEVGGVANYEQYF; cdr3_nt: TGTGCCTGGAGTGAGGTCGGCGGGGTGGCAAATTACGAGCAGTACTTC